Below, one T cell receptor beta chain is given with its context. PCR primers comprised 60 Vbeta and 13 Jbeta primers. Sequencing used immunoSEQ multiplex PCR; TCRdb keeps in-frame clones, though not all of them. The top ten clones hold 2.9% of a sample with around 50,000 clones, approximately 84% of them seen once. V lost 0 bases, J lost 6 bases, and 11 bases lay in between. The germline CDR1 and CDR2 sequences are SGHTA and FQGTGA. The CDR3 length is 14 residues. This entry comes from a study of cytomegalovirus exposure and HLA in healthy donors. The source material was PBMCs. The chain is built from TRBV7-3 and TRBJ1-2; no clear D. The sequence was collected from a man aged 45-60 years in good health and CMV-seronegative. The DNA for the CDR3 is TGTGCCAGCAGCTTAACTGGGAGGGAAGATGGCTACACCTTC. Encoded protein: CASSLTGREDGYTF.